What follows are 4 T cell receptor beta chains derived from one specimen sequenced in a study of T-cell reconstitution after alpha-beta-depleted transplantation in children (TCRdb year 2016). Preparation of the library involved PCR. The listed sequencing device is Illumina HiSeq 2500. TCR libraries were prepared with molecular barcoding, using unique molecular identifiers to normalize TCRbeta repertoire quantification. TCRdb's own reprocessing of the public reads used fastp at Q25 and MiXCR and kept productive beta chains. A single entry per CDR3 protein holds the most common genes and DNA from its merged rows. This sample comprises fewer than 8,000 distinct CDR3 sequences, approximately 31% of them detected only once. The top ten hold around 2% of the sample. The sample's time point label, in plain terms: day 60 (about 2 months) after transplantation. What this sample's treatment or condition label stands for: allogeneic hematopoietic cell transplantation with graft depleted of TCRalphabeta T cells and CD19 B cells.

This material consisted of peripheral blood, taken 60 days after TCRalphabeta/CD19-depleted stem cell transplant. These receptors came from a boy under three years old who had a stem cell transplant for SCID, so the T cells may come from the graft donor.

Judged by abundance, this clonotype is medium-sized (0.01 to 0.1%). The chain employs TRBV7-9 and TRBJ2-7; TRBD1 matches 9 bases. The CDR3 extends over 16 amino acids. Per the germline V gene, CDR1 is SEHNR and CDR2 is FQNEAQ (reference sequence). Losses at the gene ends were 3 bases for V and 4 bases for J; bases not matched to a gene: 10. The CDR3 sequence is CASSFRLDRGGYEQYF. Written as DNA, the CDR3 is TGTGCCAGCAGCTTTAGGCTGGACAGGGGAGGATACGAGCAGTACTTC.

This chain links TRBV2 with TRBJ1-5; 7 bases map to TRBD1. Germline V gives CDR1 SNHLY, CDR2 FYNNEI. J gave up 6 bases and V 8 bases, and 10 bases lay outside the gene matches. This CDR3 comprises 14 residues. The CDR3 bases are TGTGCCAGCCATCAAGGGGGCACGGGTCAGCCCCAGCATTTT. Residues: CASHQGGTGQPQHF. Variable domain in full (rest from reference TRBV2 and TRBJ1-5): EPEVTQTPSHQVTQMGQEVILRCVPISNHLYFYWYRQILGQKVEFLVSFYNNEISEKSEIFDDQFSVERPDGSNFTLKIRSTKLEDSAMYFCASHQGGTGQPQHFGDGTRLSIL.

This clonotype was counted many times. The chain carries TRBV18 and TRBJ1-2, with D perhaps TRBD1 (5 bases). V lost 3 bases and J 6 bases, leaving 11 bases between the germline ends. Germline-derived CDR1 and CDR2 are KGHSH and LQKENI. The CDR3 is 13 residues long. The CDR3 region is CASSPRASNGYTF. CDR3 DNA sequence: TGTGCCAGCTCACCCAGGGCGAGCAATGGCTACACCTTC.

This clonotype was detected many times. This chain links TRBV4-1 with TRBJ1-6, with D unclear. Looked up from germline, CDR1 is MGHRA and CDR2 is YSYEKL. The CDR3 consists of 16 residues. Trimming took off 4 bases at V and 0 bases at J, with 10 bases between the two ends. The CDR3 nucleotides are TGCGCCAGCAGCCCCCGCGGCAGCTCCTATAATTCACCCCTCCACTTT. Its protein product is CASSPRGSSYNSPLHF.